This is a list of T cell receptor beta chains from one sample in a study of Ad26.COV2.S vaccination and SARS-CoV-2 variants. The table came from immunoSEQ multiplex PCR; TCRdb's copy has only in-frame clones and leaves some out. The sample gives around 300,000 clones, roughly 90% of which show up once; around 6.4% is in the top ten. Specimen: peripheral blood, collected in a trial of Ad26.COV2.S vaccine versus placebo. Receptors were obtained from a person between 18 and 65 years old who received the Ad26.COV2.S COVID-19 vaccine or a placebo. Both conserved end residues are part of each CDR3. Each record gives: CDR3 DNA, CDR3 protein, clone size, V gene, J gene, D gene. The D gene is left open where the match is weak. Size tells how often a clone was seen (once, few, many) or the class of an expanded clone, and some rows leave it out.

DNA: TGTGCCAGCAGCCAAGAGCTGACAGGAAGTAATGAAAAACTGTTTTTT
CDR3: CASSQELTGSNEKLFF
size: -
V: TRBV3-1/TRBV3-2
J: TRBJ1-4
D: -

DNA: TGTGCCAGCAGTTTGCCCGGGACAGGGTGGAATAACTATGGCTACACCTTC
CDR3: CASSLPGTGWNNYGYTF
size: -
V: TRBV28
J: TRBJ1-2
D: TRBD1

DNA: TGTGCCAGCAGGCCCGGGACAGGGCCCTATGGCTACACCTTC
CDR3: CASRPGTGPYGYTF
size: -
V: TRBV6-5
J: TRBJ1-2
D: TRBD1

DNA: TGCGCCAGCAGCCGGATGTCCGGGACAGGAGGAAACACCATATATTTT
CDR3: CASSRMSGTGGNTIYF
size: few
V: TRBV4-3
J: TRBJ1-3
D: TRBD1

DNA: TGTGCCTGGAGGTATGGGTTGAACACTGAAGCTTTCTTT
CDR3: CAWRYGLNTEAFF
size: -
V: TRBV30
J: TRBJ1-1
D: -

DNA: TGTGCCAGCAGTTATAAAGGCAGGGAAACCGGGGAGCTGTTTTTT
CDR3: CASSYKGRETGELFF
size: -
V: TRBV6-5
J: TRBJ2-2
D: -

DNA: TGTGCCAGCAGTTTAGGTGCAGGTGAAGCTTTCTTT
CDR3: CASSLGAGEAFF
size: -
V: TRBV12-3/TRBV12-4
J: TRBJ1-1
D: -

DNA: TGTGCCAGCAGCGTAGAGGGGGAGAATGAAGCTTTCTTT
CDR3: CASSVEGENEAFF
size: -
V: TRBV9
J: TRBJ1-1
D: -

DNA: TGTGCCTGGGGGAGACTAGCGGTATACAATGAGCAGTTCTTC
CDR3: CAWGRLAVYNEQFF
size: -
V: TRBV30
J: TRBJ2-1
D: TRBD2

DNA: TGCAGCGTTGAAGGCGGGACGGGAAATGAAAAACTGTTTTTT
CDR3: CSVEGGTGNEKLFF
size: -
V: TRBV29-1
J: TRBJ1-4
D: -

DNA: TGCGCCAGCAGCTTGGCCCCGACTAGCGGGAGTGAACCTCCCTACGAGCAGTACTTC
CDR3: CASSLAPTSGSEPPYEQYF
size: few
V: TRBV5-1
J: TRBJ2-7
D: TRBD2

DNA: TGTGCCAGTAGTATAGGGCAGAACGAGCAGTACTTC
CDR3: CASSIGQNEQYF
size: few
V: TRBV19
J: TRBJ2-7
D: -

DNA: TGCGCCAGCAGCCAAGAGGGGAAGGGGGGGCTCAATGAGCAGTTCTTC
CDR3: CASSQEGKGGLNEQFF
size: -
V: TRBV4-1
J: TRBJ2-1
D: -

DNA: TGTGCCAACCAGGGGGAACGGACCGGGGAGCTGTTTTTT
CDR3: CANQGERTGELFF
size: -
V: TRBV2
J: TRBJ2-2
D: TRBD1

DNA: TGTGCCAGCAGCCCCACCGGGGTAGTGGGAGAGACCCAGTACTTC
CDR3: CASSPTGVVGETQYF
size: -
V: TRBV5-4
J: TRBJ2-5
D: -

DNA: TGTGCCACCGGCCAGGACAGTAAATCTGGAAACACCATATATTTT
CDR3: CATGQDSKSGNTIYF
size: -
V: TRBV5-4
J: TRBJ1-3
D: -

DNA: TGTGCCAGCAGCTTAGGGCCAACAGGGACGGACTATGGCTACACCTTC
CDR3: CASSLGPTGTDYGYTF
size: -
V: TRBV7-3
J: TRBJ1-2
D: -

DNA: TGCGCCAGCAGCCTGGGGGGTCACAGGGCTCAGTACACCATATATTTT
CDR3: CASSLGGHRAQYTIYF
size: once
V: TRBV5-1
J: TRBJ1-3
D: -

DNA: TGTGCCAGCAGTCATTTTGCTGGGCGCGAGCAGTACTTC
CDR3: CASSHFAGREQYF
size: -
V: TRBV6-2/TRBV6-3
J: TRBJ2-7
D: -

DNA: TGTGCCAGCAGCTTAGGGTTCACTGAAGCTTTCTTT
CDR3: CASSLGFTEAFF
size: -
V: TRBV7-2
J: TRBJ1-1
D: -

DNA: TGTGCCAGCAGCTTAGTTTCGGGGGCGGGTGAAAAACTGTTTTTT
CDR3: CASSLVSGAGEKLFF
size: -
V: TRBV7-8
J: TRBJ1-4
D: -

DNA: TGTGCCAGCAGTTCCGGACAGACCTCGAGCTACACCTTC
CDR3: CASSSGQTSSYTF
size: -
V: TRBV6-5
J: TRBJ1-2
D: -

DNA: TGTGCCAGTAGTCCCGGGGGGGGCGGAGGACAGCCCCAGCATTTT
CDR3: CASSPGGGGGQPQHF
size: -
V: TRBV19
J: TRBJ1-5
D: -

DNA: TGCGCCAGCAGCTCCCGTCTAAGCGGCGAGCAGTACTTC
CDR3: CASSSRLSGEQYF
size: -
V: TRBV4-3
J: TRBJ2-7
D: -

DNA: TGTGCCAGCTCAGAGGGACAGGGGGCAGGATTGGCTTTCTTT
CDR3: CASSEGQGAGLAFF
size: -
V: TRBV18
J: TRBJ1-1
D: TRBD1

DNA: TGTGCCAGCAATTTGGGCCAAAACACCGGGGAGCTGTTTTTT
CDR3: CASNLGQNTGELFF
size: -
V: TRBV28
J: TRBJ2-2
D: -

DNA: TGTGCCAGCAGCTTAAGGACGGGGATGGGGAATTCACCCCTCCACTTT
CDR3: CASSLRTGMGNSPLHF
size: -
V: TRBV7-8
J: TRBJ1-6
D: -

DNA: TGCGCCAGCAGCCAACAAGCGGGAAGAGACTACGAGCAGTACTTC
CDR3: CASSQQAGRDYEQYF
size: -
V: TRBV4-3
J: TRBJ2-7
D: TRBD2

DNA: TGTGCCAGCTCACCCTCCGGGGCGCACGCTGAAGCTTTCTTT
CDR3: CASSPSGAHAEAFF
size: -
V: TRBV18
J: TRBJ1-1
D: -

DNA: TGTGCCAGCAGCCGAATATTCACAGGGGGTGCGAACACCGGGGAGCTGTTTTTT
CDR3: CASSRIFTGGANTGELFF
size: -
V: TRBV7-3
J: TRBJ2-2
D: TRBD1

DNA: TGTGCCAGCAGTTACACGACAGGGGGTCAGCCCCAGCATTTT
CDR3: CASSYTTGGQPQHF
size: -
V: TRBV6-6
J: TRBJ1-5
D: TRBD1

DNA: TGTGCCATCAGTGAAGGGAGGGCGGGGCAGCCCCAGCATTTT
CDR3: CAISEGRAGQPQHF
size: -
V: TRBV10-3
J: TRBJ1-5
D: -

DNA: TGTGCCAGCAGTCCGGACACGCCTCAAGCTTTCTTT
CDR3: CASSPDTPQAFF
size: once
V: TRBV2
J: TRBJ1-1
D: -

DNA: TGTGCCAGCAGTTTATGGGGACAGGGGGCTACCAATCAGCCCCAGCATTTT
CDR3: CASSLWGQGATNQPQHF
size: medium-sized
V: TRBV28
J: TRBJ1-5
D: TRBD1

DNA: TGTGCCAGCTCACCACGGGCGGGAGAAAGCTACAATGAGCAGTTCTTC
CDR3: CASSPRAGESYNEQFF
size: many
V: TRBV18
J: TRBJ2-1
D: TRBD2

DNA: TGCAGCGTTGAGGAGACAGCGCGGAAAAAACTGTTTTTT
CDR3: CSVEETARKKLFF
size: -
V: TRBV29-1
J: TRBJ1-4
D: -

DNA: TGTGCCAGCAGCTTAGTGACAGGGGTGAGGTATGGCTACACCTTC
CDR3: CASSLVTGVRYGYTF
size: -
V: TRBV7-6
J: TRBJ1-2
D: TRBD1

DNA: TGTGCCACCAGCCGGGGACAGGATGGCTACACCTTC
CDR3: CATSRGQDGYTF
size: -
V: TRBV15
J: TRBJ1-2
D: TRBD1

DNA: TGTGCCAGCAGGATAGACAGGGGTGACTACAATGAGCAGTTCTTC
CDR3: CASRIDRGDYNEQFF
size: -
V: TRBV2
J: TRBJ2-1
D: TRBD1

DNA: TGTGCCAGCATTGCGGGAGGGAACACAGATACGCAGTATTTT
CDR3: CASIAGGNTDTQYF
size: -
V: TRBV27
J: TRBJ2-3
D: TRBD2

DNA: TGTGCCAGCAGCCAAGAGCAGGGGAGAAACTATGGCTACACCTTC
CDR3: CASSQEQGRNYGYTF
size: -
V: TRBV14
J: TRBJ1-2
D: -